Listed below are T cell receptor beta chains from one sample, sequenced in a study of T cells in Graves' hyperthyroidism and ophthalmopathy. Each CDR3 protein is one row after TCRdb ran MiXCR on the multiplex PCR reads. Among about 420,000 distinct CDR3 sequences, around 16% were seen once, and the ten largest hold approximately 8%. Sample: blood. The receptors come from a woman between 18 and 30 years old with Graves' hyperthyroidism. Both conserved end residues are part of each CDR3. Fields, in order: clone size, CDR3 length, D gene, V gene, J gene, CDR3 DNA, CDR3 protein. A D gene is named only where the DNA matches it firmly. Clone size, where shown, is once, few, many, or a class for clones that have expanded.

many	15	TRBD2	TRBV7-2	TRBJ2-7	TGTGCCAGCAGCTCCCGGACTAGCGGGCCCTACGAGCAGTACTTC	CASSSRTSGPYEQYF
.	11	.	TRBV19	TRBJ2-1	TGTGCCAGTAGTATAGTAGGTGAGCAGTTCTTC	CASSIVGEQFF
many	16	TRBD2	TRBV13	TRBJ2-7	TGTGCCAGCAGCTCAGGTTTAGCGGGACGAAACTACGAGCAGTACTTC	CASSSGLAGRNYEQYF
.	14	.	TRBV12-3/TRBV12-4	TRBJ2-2	TGTGCCAGCACCCCAGGAACTTTAACCGGGGAGCTGTTTTTT	CASTPGTLTGELFF
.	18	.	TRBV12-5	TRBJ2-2	TGTGCTAGTGGTTTGTCAAGGGCGGCACTAGAGCATCACCGGGAGCTGTTTTTT	CASGLSRAALEHHRELFF
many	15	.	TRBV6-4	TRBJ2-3	TGTGCCAGCAGTGACTCCCCAGGGGGCACAGATACGCAGTATTTT	CASSDSPGGTDTQYF
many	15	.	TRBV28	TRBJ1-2	TGTGCCAGCAGTGTCAGGGATGACTACAACTATGGCTACACCTTC	CASSVRDDYNYGYTF
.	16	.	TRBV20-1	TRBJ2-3	TGCAGTGCGGGGAGAGAAGGTTCGCGCCGCACAGATACGCAGTATTTT	CSAGREGSRRTDTQYF
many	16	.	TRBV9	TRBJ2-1	TGTGCCAGCAGCAGCAGACTACACCCACCCTACAATGAGCAGTTCTTC	CASSSRLHPPYNEQFF
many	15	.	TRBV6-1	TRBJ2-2	TGTGCCAGCAGCGCTGACAGGATGCGGACCGGGGAGCTGTTTTTT	CASSADRMRTGELFF
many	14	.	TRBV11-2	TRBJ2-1	TGTGCCAGCAGCTCCTCAAGGGCCTACAATGAGCAGTTCTTC	CASSSSRAYNEQFF
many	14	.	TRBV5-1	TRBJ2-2	TGCGCCAGCAGCTTGGAAGGGCTGGGCGGGGAGCTGTTTTTT	CASSLEGLGGELFF
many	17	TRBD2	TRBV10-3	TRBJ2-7	TGTGCCACCTGGAGTAGGCGGGAGGGGAAGTTGGCCTACGAGCAGTACTTC	CATWSRREGKLAYEQYF
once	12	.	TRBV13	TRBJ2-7	TGTGCCAGCAGCGCACGGGGGAATGAGCAGTACTTC	CASSARGNEQYF
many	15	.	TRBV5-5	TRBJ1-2	TGTGCCAGCAGCATGAGGGGCCTTAACTACTATGGCTACACCTTC	CASSMRGLNYYGYTF
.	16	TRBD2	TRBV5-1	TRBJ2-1	TGCGCCAGCAGCTCGGGGGGGGGCAGGGCACACAATGAGCAGTTCTTC	CASSSGGGRAHNEQFF
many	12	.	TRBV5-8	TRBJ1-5	TGTGCCAGCAGCTGGGGGCAACAGCCCCAGCATTTT	CASSWGQQPQHF
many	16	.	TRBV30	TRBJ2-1	TGTGCCTGGAGTCGGGGCTTCCTGGGGTCCTACAATGAGCAGTTCTTC	CAWSRGFLGSYNEQFF
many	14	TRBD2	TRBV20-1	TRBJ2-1	TGCAGTGCTAGTGGCGGGGGGTCCTACAATGAGCAGTTCTTC	CSASGGGSYNEQFF
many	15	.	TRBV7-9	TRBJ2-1	TGTGCCAGCAGCTCCTTCGGGGGACTTGTGAATGAGCAGTTCTTC	CASSSFGGLVNEQFF
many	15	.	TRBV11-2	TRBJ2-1	TGTGCCAGCAGCCCGAGACAGATCTCCTACAATGAGCAGTTCTTC	CASSPRQISYNEQFF
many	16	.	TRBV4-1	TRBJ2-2	TGCGCCAGCAGCCAAGATTATGGATGGGGCACCGGGGAGCTGTTTTTT	CASSQDYGWGTGELFF
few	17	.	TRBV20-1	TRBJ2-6	TGCAGTGCTAGAGATCGGGTTCCGGGCTCTGGGGCCAACGTCCTGACTTTC	CSARDRVPGSGANVLTF
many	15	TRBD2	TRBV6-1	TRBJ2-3	TGTGCCAGCAGTCCCCAAGCGGGAGATGGAGATACGCAGTATTTT	CASSPQAGDGDTQYF
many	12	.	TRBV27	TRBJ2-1	TGTGCCAGCAGTTTTAGAGGGGGTGAGCAGTTCTTC	CASSFRGGEQFF
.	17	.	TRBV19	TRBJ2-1	TGTGCCAGTAGTATAGATTCCCTCCTCTGGGGCCACAATGAGCAGTTCTTC	CASSIDSLLWGHNEQFF
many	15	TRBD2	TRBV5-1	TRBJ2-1	TGCGCCAGCAGCTTAAGCGGGGGGGCGCCGCGTGAGCAGTTCTTC	CASSLSGGAPREQFF
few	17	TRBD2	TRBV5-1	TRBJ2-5	TGCGCCAGCAGCCCTGTGGGGGGGACTAGCGTCCAAGAGACCCAGTACTTC	CASSPVGGTSVQETQYF
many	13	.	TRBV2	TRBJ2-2	TGTGCCAGCCTCCGGGATAACACCGGGGAGCTGTTTTTT	CASLRDNTGELFF
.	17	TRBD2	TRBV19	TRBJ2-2	TGTGCCAGTAGTATCGGACTAGCGGAGATGAACACCGGGGAGCTGTTTTTT	CASSIGLAEMNTGELFF
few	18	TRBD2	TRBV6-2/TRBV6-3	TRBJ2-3	TGTGCCAGCAGTTACTCGAGGGACTACGGCGGGGCCACAGATACGCAGTATTTT	CASSYSRDYGGATDTQYF
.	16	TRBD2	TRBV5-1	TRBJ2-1	TGCGCCAGCAGCTTGGAGGCGGGGGGGTCTTTCAATGAGCAGTTCTTC	CASSLEAGGSFNEQFF
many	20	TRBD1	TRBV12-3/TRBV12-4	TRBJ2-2	TGTGCCAGCACCGAAACAGGGGAGATGATTCGGAGCATCGGGACCGGGGAGCTGTTTTTT	CASTETGEMIRSIGTGELFF
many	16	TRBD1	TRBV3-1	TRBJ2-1	TGTGCCAGCAGCCAAGATATGACAGGGGGAAGGAGTGAGCAGTTCTTC	CASSQDMTGGRSEQFF
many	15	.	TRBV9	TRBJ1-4	TGTGCCAGCAGCACCCCGGGAAGCAAGTATGAAAAACTGTTTTTT	CASSTPGSKYEKLFF
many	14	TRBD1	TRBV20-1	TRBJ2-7	TGCAGTGCAGATGGACAGGGGGCCGGCTACGAGCAGTACTTC	CSADGQGAGYEQYF
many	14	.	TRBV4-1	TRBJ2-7	TGCGCCAGCAGCCTCCGGCTCTTTATCGACGAGCAGTACTTC	CASSLRLFIDEQYF
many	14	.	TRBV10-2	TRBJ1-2	TGCGCCAGCAAAGAGGGTGAGACAGGTCGCGGCTACACCTTC	CASKEGETGRGYTF
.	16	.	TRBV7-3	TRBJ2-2	TGTGCCAGCAGCTTGGGAGGGGGCGAAGTCACCGGGGAGCTGTTTTTT	CASSLGGGEVTGELFF
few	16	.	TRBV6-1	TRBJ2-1	TGTGCCAGCAGTTCCCTACGTCAGGGGGAGGGCAATGAGCAGTTCTTC	CASSSLRQGEGNEQFF
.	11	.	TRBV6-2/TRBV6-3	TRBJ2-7	TGTGCCAGCACCCCAAACAATGAGCAGTACTTC	CASTPNNEQYF
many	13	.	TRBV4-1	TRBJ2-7	TGCGCCAGCAGCCAGGCCGGGGATTACGAGCAGTACTTC	CASSQAGDYEQYF
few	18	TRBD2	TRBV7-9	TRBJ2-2	TGTGCCAGCCTCCTGAGCCCCGGACTAGTCGTGTCCACCGGGGAGCTGTTTTTT	CASLLSPGLVVSTGELFF
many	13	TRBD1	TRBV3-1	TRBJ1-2	TGTGCCAGCAGCCGGACAGGGGGCGGAGGCTACACCTTC	CASSRTGGGGYTF
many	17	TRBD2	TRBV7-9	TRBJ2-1	TGTGCCAGCATGTTAAGGGGGGGACTAGCGGGAATCAATGAGCAGTTCTTC	CASMLRGGLAGINEQFF
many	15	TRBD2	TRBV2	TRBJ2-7	TGTGCCAGCAGTGTTAGCGGGGGGTTCACCTACGAGCAGTACTTC	CASSVSGGFTYEQYF
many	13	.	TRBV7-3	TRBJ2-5	TGTGCCAGCAGCTTACAGGGGTTGGAGACCCAGTACTTC	CASSLQGLETQYF
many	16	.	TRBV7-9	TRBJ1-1	TGTGCCAGCAGCTCCGACGGGACACCCCGGAACACTGAAGCTTTCTTT	CASSSDGTPRNTEAFF
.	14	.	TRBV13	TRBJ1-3	TGTGCCAGCAGCTCCAGTGGCCTCCGAAACACCATATATTTT	CASSSSGLRNTIYF
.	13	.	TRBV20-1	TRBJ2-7	TGCAGTGCCCAGGGGGGGGGGGTCTACGAGCAGTACTTC	CSAQGGGVYEQYF
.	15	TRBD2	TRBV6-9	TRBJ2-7	TGTGCCAGCAGTTACTCCAAACTGGGGGGGTACGAGCAGTACTTC	CASSYSKLGGYEQYF
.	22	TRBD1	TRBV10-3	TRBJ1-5	TGTGCCATCAGTGAGTCTTGGGGGCCTGCGACAGGGGGCAGGGATAGCAATCAGCCCCAGCATTTT	CAISESWGPATGGRDSNQPQHF
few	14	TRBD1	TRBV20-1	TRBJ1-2	TGCAGTGCTACGGGACAGGGATGGAACTATGGCTACACCTTC	CSATGQGWNYGYTF
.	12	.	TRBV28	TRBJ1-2	TGTGCCAGCAACTTAGGTTCCTATGGCTACACCTTC	CASNLGSYGYTF
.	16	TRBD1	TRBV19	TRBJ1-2	TGTGCCAGTAGTATAGTAGGGCAGGGGGCATGGTATGGCTACACCTTC	CASSIVGQGAWYGYTF
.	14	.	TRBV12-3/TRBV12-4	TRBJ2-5	TGTGCCAGCAGTCCTCCGGGACCTCAGGAGACCCAGTACTTC	CASSPPGPQETQYF
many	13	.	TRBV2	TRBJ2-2	TGTGCCAGCAGTTCACGGACAACCGGGGAGCTGTTTTTT	CASSSRTTGELFF
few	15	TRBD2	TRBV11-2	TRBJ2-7	TGTGCCAGCAGCGGGGGGGAAGCGGGAATTGTCGAGCAGTACTTC	CASSGGEAGIVEQYF
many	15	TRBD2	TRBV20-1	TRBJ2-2	TGCAGTGCTCCGAAAGCGGGAGCCAACACCGGGGAGCTGTTTTTT	CSAPKAGANTGELFF